This T cell receptor (beta chain) was identified in a study of T cells after yellow fever vaccination. For the study at large: Any fraction with a low cell number was prepared using SMART-Seq v4 Ultra Low Input. Study outcomes and limitations: Among all clonotypes, a small share was observed in both CD4 and CD8 compartments. Bulk-population clonotypes that are abundant could appear as contaminants in FACS-sorted repertoires.

A word on this clonotype: The antigen is unknown.

Synthesis of TCR cDNA relied on 5'RACE template switching, which attached a universal primer site and UMIs. TCRdb reanalysed the 5' RACE reads using MiXCR and keeps one entry per CDR3 protein. The sample includes 500,000 to 650,000 distinct CDR3 sequences, more than 9% seen only once; the top ten take about 15%. CDR1 and CDR2 from the germline V gene are SGHRS and YFSETQ. Trimming left V 3 bases short and J 1 base short, with 8 bases between. The CDR3 sequence is 15 residues long. The clonotype was recovered from a man younger than 45 who received the YFV17D yellow fever vaccine. This sequence joins TRBV5-1 and TRBJ2-6; D uncertain. Specimen: PBMCs, collected on the day of the yellow fever booster vaccination. The DNA for the CDR3 is TGCGCCAGCAGCTACCGAACATCTGGGGCCAACGTCCTGACTTTC. This gives the protein CASSYRTSGANVLTF.